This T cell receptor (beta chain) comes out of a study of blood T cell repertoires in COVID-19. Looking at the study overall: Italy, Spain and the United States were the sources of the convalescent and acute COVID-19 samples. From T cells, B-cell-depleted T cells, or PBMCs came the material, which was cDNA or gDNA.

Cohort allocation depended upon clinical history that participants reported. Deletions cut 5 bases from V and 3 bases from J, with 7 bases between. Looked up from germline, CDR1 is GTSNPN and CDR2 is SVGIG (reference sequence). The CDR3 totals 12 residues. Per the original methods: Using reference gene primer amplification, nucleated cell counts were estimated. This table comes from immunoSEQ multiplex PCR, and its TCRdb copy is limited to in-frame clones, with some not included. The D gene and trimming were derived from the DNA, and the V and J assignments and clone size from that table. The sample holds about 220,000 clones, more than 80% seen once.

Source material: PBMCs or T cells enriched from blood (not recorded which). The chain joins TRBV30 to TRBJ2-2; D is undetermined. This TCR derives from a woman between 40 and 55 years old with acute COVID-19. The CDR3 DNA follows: TGTGCCTGGGGGCAGCACACCGGGGAGCTGTTTTTT. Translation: CAWGQHTGELFF.